The 16 T cell receptor beta chains reported below all come from one sample, sequenced in a study of response to subunit inactivated influenza vaccine (dated by TCRdb to the late 2010s). Library preparation used RT-PCR. Sequencing used an Illumina HiSeq 2500. The raw public data were reprocessed by TCRdb itself: fastp quality trimming at Q25, MiXCR clonotype calling, in-frame beta chains only. Duplicate CDR3 protein sequences are folded into a single record with the most common DNA and genes. The sample records about 540,000 distinct CDR3 sequences, around a quarter of which are singletons. Jointly, the top ten make up about 2.8% of the sample. This sample also appeared in a second study, on T cells expressing NK-cell markers. As that second study puts it: TCR beta cDNA libraries were prepared using 5'RACE template switching, which introduced a universal primer site and unique molecular identifiers.

Sequenced here: CD4+ T cells sorted from PBMCs, sampled roughly 12 days after vaccination. The receptor source for this set is a man aged 50-60 years who received an inactivated influenza vaccine. Donor details come from another sample of the same person, matched by shared clones.

The chain combines TRBV7-2 with TRBJ2-1; 7 nucleotides match TRBD2. Germline CDR1 SGHTA, CDR2 FQGNSA. The CDR3 is 15 amino acids. V dropped 5 bases and J dropped 0; count of bases not matched to a gene: 4. The CDR3: CASSGASGSYNEQFF. CDR3 coding DNA: TGTGCCAGCAGCGGAGCTAGCGGCTCCTACAATGAGCAGTTCTTC.

The rearrangement joins TRBV2 to TRBJ2-5, with D possibly being TRBD2 (6 bases). CDR3 length equals 15 residues. Germline CDR1 and CDR2: SNHLY and FYNNEI. V lost 0 bases to trimming and J lost 4 bases, with 12 bases between them. The CDR3 spells CASSEAPRGAETQYF. The CDR3 DNA reads TGTGCCAGCAGTGAAGCCCCGCGGGGAGCAGAGACCCAGTACTTC.

The J gene is TRBJ2-5, the V gene TRBV4-1; D uncertain. From germline, CDR1 is MGHRA and CDR2 YSYEKL. The CDR3 runs to 15 residues. With 2 bases removed from V and 2 bases from J, the gap between germline ends came to 12 bases. The DNA of the CDR3 is TGCGCCAGCAGCCAAAGGGTAGGCGCTCAAGAGACCCAGTACTTC. Translating gives CASSQRVGAQETQYF.

In its sample, this clonotype was seen a few times. The chain carries TRBV7-2 and TRBJ1-5; D gene uncertain. The CDR3 sequence is 15 residues long. The V end was cut by 1 base, the J end by 3 bases, with 10 bases between. Germline V CDR1 and CDR2: SGHTA, FQGNSA. The CDR3 region has the DNA TGTGCCAGCAGCTTAGTCCCCCAAATCAATCAGCCCCAGCATTTT. Translation: CASSLVPQINQPQHF.

This clonotype was counted a few times. The chain has TRBV5-4 and TRBJ2-7, with 8 positions matching TRBD2. Germline V gene data show CDR1 as SGHNT and CDR2 as YYREEE (reference sequence). The CDR3 sequence is 15 residues long. J was trimmed by 3 bases and V by 3 bases; bases with no gene match: 8. In nucleotides, the CDR3 is TGTGCCAGCAGCTCCCGGGGGGGACGGTACTACGAGCAGTACTTC. It yields the protein CASSSRGGRYYEQYF.

The chain carries TRBV3-1 and TRBJ1-1; D unclear. In germline, CDR1 is LGHDT, CDR2 YNNKEL (reference sequence). The CDR3 is 13 amino acids. V lost 1 base, J lost 8 bases, and 11 bases lay in between. The CDR3 loop reads CASSQGLAGEAFF. Written as DNA, the CDR3 is TGTGCCAGCAGCCAAGGACTGGCAGGAGAAGCTTTCTTT. The whole variable domain, filled in from reference TRBV3-1 and TRBJ1-1, reads DTAVSQTPKYLVTQMGNDKSIKCEQNLGHDTMYWYKQDSKKFLKIMFSYNNKELIINETVPNRFSPKSPDKAHLNLHINSLELGDSAVYFCASSQGLAGEAFFGQGTRLTVV.

The chain couples TRBV7-2 to TRBJ2-7; D may be TRBD1 (6 bases). The CDR3 runs to 15 residues. Germline V gene lookup returns CDR1 SGHTA and CDR2 FQGNSA. The germline V and J ends were trimmed by 4 bases and 0 bases, with 13 bases remaining between them. The CDR3 here is CASSSRTELSYEQYF. The CDR3 coding sequence is TGTGCCAGCAGCTCCCGGACAGAGCTCTCCTACGAGCAGTACTTC.

This clonotype was observed a handful of times. The V gene is TRBV15, the J gene TRBJ1-5; TRBD1 matches at 7 bases. Per the germline V gene, CDR1 is LNHNV and CDR2 is YYDKDF (reference sequence). The V gene end was trimmed by 0 bases and the J gene end by 2 bases; junction bases not matched to a gene: 4. This CDR3 has 16 amino acids. CDR3 in amino acids: CATSRDKGAGNQPQHF. Here the CDR3 DNA reads TGTGCCACCAGCAGAGATAAGGGGGCAGGCAATCAGCCCCAGCATTTT.

This clonotype was counted only a few times. V usage is TRBV5-6 and J usage is TRBJ2-1; D not resolved. Per germline, CDR1 SGHDT and CDR2 YYEEEE. CDR3 length: 14 amino acids. Trimming took 0 bases from V and 4 from J, leaving 8 bases between them. CDR3 nucleotide sequence: TGTGCCAGCAGCTTGGCCGCCCGATACAATGAGCAGTTCTTC. It translates to CASSLAARYNEQFF.

This rearrangement joins TRBV20-1 to TRBJ2-3, with D possibly matching TRBD2 (6 bases). The CDR3 covers 13 residues. V lost 3 bases and J lost 4, with 11 bases in between. Germline CDR1 reads DFQATT; CDR2 reads SNEGSKA (reference sequence). The DNA of the CDR3 is TGCAGTGCTAGGCGCGGGACTCCAGATACGCAGTATTTT. Translated: CSARRGTPDTQYF.

CDR3 protein: CASSQPGRGTEAFF. In nucleotides, the CDR3 is TGTGCCAGCAGCCAACCGGGGCGCGGTACTGAAGCTTTCTTT. The chain uses TRBV3-1 and TRBJ1-1, with D tentatively TRBD1 (5 bases). The CDR3 spans 14 residues. The germline V gene encodes CDR1 LGHDT and CDR2 YNNKEL (reference sequence). The V end was cut by 2 bases, the J end by 5 bases, with 12 bases between.

This clonotype was seen repeatedly, ten times or more. The rearrangement joins TRBV7-2 to TRBJ2-7, with unresolved D. Trimming left V 2 bases short and J 7 bases short, with 18 bases between. The length of the CDR3 is 15 residues. The germline V gene encodes CDR1 SGHTA and CDR2 FQGNSA. In nucleotides, the CDR3 is TGTGCCAGCAGCTTACGATATGGGATTTTGATGGAGCAGTACTTC. This codes for CASSLRYGILMEQYF.

The chain joins TRBV6-1 to TRBJ1-6; D might be TRBD1 (5 bases). Germline lookup yields CDR1 MNHNS and CDR2 SASEGT. The CDR3 sequence is 14 residues long. Deletions cut 6 bases from V and 5 bases from J, with 11 bases between. The CDR3 loop reads CASRGQGHNSPLHF. Here the CDR3 DNA reads TGTGCCAGCAGGGGGCAGGGCCATAATTCACCCCTCCACTTT.

This clonotype was counted only a few times. The chain combines TRBV20-1 with TRBJ2-3; 12 bases are a match to TRBD2. The germline gives CDR1 DFQATT, CDR2 SNEGSKA (reference sequence). This CDR3 has 14 residues. The trim removed 5 bases at V and 8 bases at J, leaving 8 bases unmatched. CDR3 region: CSASTSGSVGTQYF. The CDR3 DNA sequence: TGCAGTGCTTCGACTAGCGGGAGCGTGGGTACGCAGTATTTT.

CDR3 sequence (DNA): TGCAGCATAAATTACAGGGCCACGCACACAGATACGCAGTATTTT. Translation gives CSINYRATHTDTQYF. The chain has TRBV29-1 and TRBJ2-3, with D perhaps matching TRBD1 (6 bases). V lost 8 bases and J lost 2, with 20 bases in between. The CDR3 length is 15 residues. Germline V lookup: CDR1 SQVTM, CDR2 ANQGSEA.

This clonotype was seen a few times. The chain links TRBV20-1 to TRBJ2-1, with 8 bases that match TRBD2. Trimming removed 4 bases from V and 7 bases from J; junction bases left unmatched: 9. CDR1 DFQATT and CDR2 SNEGSKA come from the germline V gene (reference sequence). The CDR3 runs 14 residues. CDR3 coding DNA: TGCAGTGCTAATATCGGGGGGGCCACAAATGAGCAGTTCTTC. This gives the protein CSANIGGATNEQFF.